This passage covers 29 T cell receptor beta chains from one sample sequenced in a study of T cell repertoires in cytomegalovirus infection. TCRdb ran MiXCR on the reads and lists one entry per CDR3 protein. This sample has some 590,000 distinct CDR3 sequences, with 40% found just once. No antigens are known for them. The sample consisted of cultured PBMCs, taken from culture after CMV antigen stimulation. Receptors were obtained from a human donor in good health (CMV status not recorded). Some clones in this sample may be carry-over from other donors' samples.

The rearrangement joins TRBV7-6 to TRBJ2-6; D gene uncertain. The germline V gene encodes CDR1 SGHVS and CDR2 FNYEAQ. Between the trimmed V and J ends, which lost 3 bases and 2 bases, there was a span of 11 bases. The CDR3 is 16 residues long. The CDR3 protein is CASSLPGRAGANVLTF. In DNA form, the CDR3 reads TGTGCCAGCAGCTTGCCAGGTCGTGCTGGGGCCAACGTCCTGACTTTC.

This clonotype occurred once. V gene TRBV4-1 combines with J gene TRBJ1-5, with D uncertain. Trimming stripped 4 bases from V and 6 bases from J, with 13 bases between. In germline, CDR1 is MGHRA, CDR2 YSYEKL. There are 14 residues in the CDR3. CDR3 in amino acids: CASSLDGLFQPQHF. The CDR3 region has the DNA TGCGCCAGCAGCCTTGACGGATTGTTTCAGCCCCAGCATTTT.

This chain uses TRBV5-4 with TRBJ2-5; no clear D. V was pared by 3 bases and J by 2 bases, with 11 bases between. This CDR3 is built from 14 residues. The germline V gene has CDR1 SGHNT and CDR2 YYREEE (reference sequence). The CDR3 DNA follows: TGTGCCAGCAGCTCCCCACGACGGCAAGAGACCCAGTACTTC. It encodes CASSSPRRQETQYF.

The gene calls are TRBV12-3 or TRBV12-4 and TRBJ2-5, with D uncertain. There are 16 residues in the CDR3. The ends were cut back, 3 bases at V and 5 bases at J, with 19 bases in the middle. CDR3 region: CASSLPLGPSFETQYF. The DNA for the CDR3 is TGTGCCAGCAGTTTGCCTCTTGGGCCTTCTTTCGAGACCCAGTACTTC.

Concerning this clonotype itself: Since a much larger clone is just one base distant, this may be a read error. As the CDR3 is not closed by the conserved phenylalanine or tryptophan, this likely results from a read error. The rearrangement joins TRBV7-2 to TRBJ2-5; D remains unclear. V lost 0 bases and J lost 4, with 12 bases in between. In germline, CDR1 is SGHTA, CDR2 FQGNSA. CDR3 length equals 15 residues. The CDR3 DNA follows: TGTGCCAGCAGCTTAGCTACCTTTGTGGTAGAGACCCAGTACTTG. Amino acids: CASSLATFVVETQYL.

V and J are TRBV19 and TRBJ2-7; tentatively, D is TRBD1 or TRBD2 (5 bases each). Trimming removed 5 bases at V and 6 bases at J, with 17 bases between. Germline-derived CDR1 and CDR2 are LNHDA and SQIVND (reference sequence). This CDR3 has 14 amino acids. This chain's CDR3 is CASSLHGTASEQYF. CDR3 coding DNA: TGTGCCAGTAGTTTACACGGGACGGCTAGCGAGCAGTACTTC.

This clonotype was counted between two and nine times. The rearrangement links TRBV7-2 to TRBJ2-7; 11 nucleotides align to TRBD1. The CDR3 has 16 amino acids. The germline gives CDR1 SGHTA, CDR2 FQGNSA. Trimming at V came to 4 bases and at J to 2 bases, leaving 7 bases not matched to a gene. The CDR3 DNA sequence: TGTGCCAGCAGCTCCGGTCAGGGACAGGGGGCCTACGAGCAGTACTTC. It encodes CASSSGQGQGAYEQYF.

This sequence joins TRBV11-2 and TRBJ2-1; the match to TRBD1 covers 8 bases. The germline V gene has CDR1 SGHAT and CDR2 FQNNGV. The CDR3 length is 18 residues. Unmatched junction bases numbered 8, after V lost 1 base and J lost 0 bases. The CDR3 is CASSLGRGLFGSYNEQFF. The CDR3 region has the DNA TGTGCCAGCAGCTTAGGCAGGGGGCTCTTCGGCTCCTACAATGAGCAGTTCTTC.

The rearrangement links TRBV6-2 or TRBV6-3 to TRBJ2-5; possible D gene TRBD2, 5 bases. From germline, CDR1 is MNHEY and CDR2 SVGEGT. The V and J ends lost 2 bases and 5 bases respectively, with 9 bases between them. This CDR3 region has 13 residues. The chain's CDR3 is CASSYRGRETQYF. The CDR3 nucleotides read TGTGCCAGCAGTTACCGGGGTCGGGAGACCCAGTACTTC.

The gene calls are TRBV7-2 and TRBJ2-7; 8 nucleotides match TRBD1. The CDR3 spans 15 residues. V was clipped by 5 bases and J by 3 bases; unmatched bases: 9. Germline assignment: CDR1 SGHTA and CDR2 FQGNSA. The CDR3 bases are TGTGCCAGCAGCCCCAGGCTCGGGACAGGCTACGAGCAGTACTTC. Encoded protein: CASSPRLGTGYEQYF.

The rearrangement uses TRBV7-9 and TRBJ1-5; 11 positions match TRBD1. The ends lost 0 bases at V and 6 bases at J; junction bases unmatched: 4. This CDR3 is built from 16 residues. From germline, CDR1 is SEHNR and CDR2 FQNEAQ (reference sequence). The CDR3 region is CASSLAGTGGGQPQHF. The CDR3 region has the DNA TGTGCCAGCAGCTTAGCCGGGACAGGGGGTGGTCAGCCCCAGCATTTT.

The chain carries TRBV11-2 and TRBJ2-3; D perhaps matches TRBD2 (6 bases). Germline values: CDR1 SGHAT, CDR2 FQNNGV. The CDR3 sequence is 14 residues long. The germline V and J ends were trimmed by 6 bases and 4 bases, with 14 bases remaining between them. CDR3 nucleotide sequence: TGTGCCAGCAGGTGGGCGGGATTGGCAGATACGCAGTATTTT. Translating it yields CASRWAGLADTQYF.

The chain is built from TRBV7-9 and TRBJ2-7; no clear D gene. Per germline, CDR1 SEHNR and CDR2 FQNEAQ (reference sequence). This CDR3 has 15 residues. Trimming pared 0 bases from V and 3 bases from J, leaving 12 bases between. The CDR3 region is CASSLAQGSGYEQYF. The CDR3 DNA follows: TGTGCCAGCAGCTTAGCGCAAGGGTCGGGCTACGAGCAGTACTTC.

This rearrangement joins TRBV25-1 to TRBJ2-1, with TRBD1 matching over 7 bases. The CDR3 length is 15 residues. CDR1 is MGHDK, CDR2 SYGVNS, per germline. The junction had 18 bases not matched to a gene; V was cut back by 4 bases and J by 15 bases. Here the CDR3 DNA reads TGTGCCAGCAGTGTGTCAGGACAGGCTTATTTAGGATCGTTCTTC. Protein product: CASSVSGQAYLGSFF.

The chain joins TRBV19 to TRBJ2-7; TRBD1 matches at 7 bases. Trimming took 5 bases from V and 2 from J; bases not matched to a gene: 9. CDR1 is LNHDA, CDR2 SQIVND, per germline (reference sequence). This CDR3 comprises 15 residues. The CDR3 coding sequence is TGTGCCAGTAGTCAACAGGGGAGCTTAGCCTACGAGCAGTACTTC. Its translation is CASSQQGSLAYEQYF.

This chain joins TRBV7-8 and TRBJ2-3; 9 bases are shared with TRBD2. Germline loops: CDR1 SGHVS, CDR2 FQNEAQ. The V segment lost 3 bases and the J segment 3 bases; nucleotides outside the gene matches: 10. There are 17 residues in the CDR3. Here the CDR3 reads CASSLLAGLFGTDTQYF. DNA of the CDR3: TGTGCCAGCAGCTTGCTAGCGGGGTTATTTGGTACAGATACGCAGTATTTT.

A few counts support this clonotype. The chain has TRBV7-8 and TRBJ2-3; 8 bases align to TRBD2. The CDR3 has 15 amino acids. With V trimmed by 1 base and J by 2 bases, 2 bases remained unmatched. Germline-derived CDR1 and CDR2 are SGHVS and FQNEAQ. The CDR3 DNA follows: TGTGCCAGCAGCTTAGTTAGCGGGGACACAGATACGCAGTATTTT. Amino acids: CASSLVSGDTDTQYF.

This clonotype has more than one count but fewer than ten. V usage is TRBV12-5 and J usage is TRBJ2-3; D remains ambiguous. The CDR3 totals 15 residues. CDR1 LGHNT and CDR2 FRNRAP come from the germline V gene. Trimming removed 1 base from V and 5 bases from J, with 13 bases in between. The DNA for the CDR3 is TGTGCTAGTGGTTTGGGGGATTTGTTAGGAGATACGCAGTATTTT. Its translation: CASGLGDLLGDTQYF.

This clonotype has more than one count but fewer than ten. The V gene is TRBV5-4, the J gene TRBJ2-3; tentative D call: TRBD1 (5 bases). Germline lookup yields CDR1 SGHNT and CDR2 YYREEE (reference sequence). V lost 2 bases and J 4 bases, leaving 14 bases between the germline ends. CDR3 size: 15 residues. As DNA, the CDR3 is TGTGCCAGCAGCTTAAGGTCAGGGTACGCAGATACGCAGTATTTT. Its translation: CASSLRSGYADTQYF. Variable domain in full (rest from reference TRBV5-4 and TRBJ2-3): ETGVTQSPTHLIKTRGQQVTLRCSSQSGHNTVSWYQQALGQGPQFIFQYYREEENGRGNFPPRFSGLQFPNYSSELNVNALELDDSALYLCASSLRSGYADTQYFGPGTRLTVL.

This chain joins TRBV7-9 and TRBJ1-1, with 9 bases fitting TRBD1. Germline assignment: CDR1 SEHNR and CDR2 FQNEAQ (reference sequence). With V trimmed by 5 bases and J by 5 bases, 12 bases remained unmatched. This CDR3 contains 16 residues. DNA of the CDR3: TGTGCCAGCAGCGCAGCCGGGACAGGGAGGGGGACTGAAGCTTTCTTT. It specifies CASSAAGTGRGTEAFF. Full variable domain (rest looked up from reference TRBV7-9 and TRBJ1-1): DTGVSQNPRHKITKRGQNVTFRCDPISEHNRLYWYRQTLGQGPEFLTYFQNEAQLEKSRLLSDRFSAERPKGSFSTLEIQRTEQGDSAMYLCASSAAGTGRGTEAFFGQGTRLTVV.

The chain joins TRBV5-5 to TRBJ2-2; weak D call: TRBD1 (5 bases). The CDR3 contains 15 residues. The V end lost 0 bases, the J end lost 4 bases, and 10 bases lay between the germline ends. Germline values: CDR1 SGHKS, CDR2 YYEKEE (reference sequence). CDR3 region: CASSLGTTSTGELFF. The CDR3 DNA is TGTGCCAGCAGCTTGGGGACAACGAGCACCGGGGAGCTGTTTTTT.

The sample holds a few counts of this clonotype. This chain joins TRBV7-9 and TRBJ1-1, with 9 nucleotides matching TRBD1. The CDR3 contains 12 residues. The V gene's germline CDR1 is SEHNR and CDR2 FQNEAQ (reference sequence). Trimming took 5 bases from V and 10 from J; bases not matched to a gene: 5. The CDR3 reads CASSPKTGGAFF. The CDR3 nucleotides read TGTGCCAGCAGCCCTAAGACAGGGGGAGCTTTCTTT.

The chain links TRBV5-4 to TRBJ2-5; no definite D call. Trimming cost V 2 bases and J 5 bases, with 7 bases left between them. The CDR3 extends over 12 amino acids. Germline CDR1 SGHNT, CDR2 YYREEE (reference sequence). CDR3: CASSFPSETQYF. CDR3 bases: TGTGCCAGCAGCTTTCCCTCGGAGACCCAGTACTTC.

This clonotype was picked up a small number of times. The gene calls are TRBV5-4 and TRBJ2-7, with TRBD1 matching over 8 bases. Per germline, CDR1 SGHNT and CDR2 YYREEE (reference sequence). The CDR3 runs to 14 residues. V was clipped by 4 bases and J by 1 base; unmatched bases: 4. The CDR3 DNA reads TGTGCCAGCAGCCGCCGACAGGGGTCCTACGAGCAGTACTTC. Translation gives CASSRRQGSYEQYF. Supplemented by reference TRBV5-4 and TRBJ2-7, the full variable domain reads ETGVTQSPTHLIKTRGQQVTLRCSSQSGHNTVSWYQQALGQGPQFIFQYYREEENGRGNFPPRFSGLQFPNYSSELNVNALELDDSALYLCASSRRQGSYEQYFGPGTRLTVT.

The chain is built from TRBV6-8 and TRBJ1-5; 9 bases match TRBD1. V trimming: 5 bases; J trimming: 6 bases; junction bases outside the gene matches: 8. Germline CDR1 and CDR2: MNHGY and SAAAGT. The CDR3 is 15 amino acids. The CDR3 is CASSGQGKSRQPQHF. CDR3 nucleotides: TGTGCCAGCAGTGGACAGGGGAAAAGTCGTCAGCCCCAGCATTTT.

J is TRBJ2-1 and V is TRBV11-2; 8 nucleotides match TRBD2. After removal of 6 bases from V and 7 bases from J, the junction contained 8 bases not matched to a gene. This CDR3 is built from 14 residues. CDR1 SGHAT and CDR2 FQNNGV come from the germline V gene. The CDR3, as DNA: TGTGCCAGCAGAACTAGCGGAGCTGGAAATGAGCAGTTCTTC. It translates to CASRTSGAGNEQFF.

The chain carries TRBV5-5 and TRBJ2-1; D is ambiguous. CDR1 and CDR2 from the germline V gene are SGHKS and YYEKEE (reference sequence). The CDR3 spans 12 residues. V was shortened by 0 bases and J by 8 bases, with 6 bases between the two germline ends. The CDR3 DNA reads TGTGCCAGCAGCTTGGAGGCTCATGAGCAGTTCTTC. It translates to CASSLEAHEQFF.

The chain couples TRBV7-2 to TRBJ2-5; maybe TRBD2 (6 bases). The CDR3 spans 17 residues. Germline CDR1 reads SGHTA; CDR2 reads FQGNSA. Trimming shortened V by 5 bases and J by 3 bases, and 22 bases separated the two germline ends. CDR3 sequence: CASSGLQRMGVEETQYF. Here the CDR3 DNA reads TGTGCCAGCAGCGGACTACAGCGGATGGGTGTAGAAGAGACCCAGTACTTC.

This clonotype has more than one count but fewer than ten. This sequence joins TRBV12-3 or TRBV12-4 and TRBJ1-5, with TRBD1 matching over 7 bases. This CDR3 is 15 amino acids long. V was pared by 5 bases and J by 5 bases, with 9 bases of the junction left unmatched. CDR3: CASSPTGVGDQPQHF. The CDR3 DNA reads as TGTGCCAGCAGTCCTACAGGGGTAGGGGATCAGCCCCAGCATTTT.